In its sample, the clone carrying this T cell receptor beta chain was seen many times. Sample time point: newly diagnosed GD, antithyroid drugs for less than 3 months. The TCR library was made from RNA that had been extracted from PBMCs in TRIzol. This sample is part of a study of regulatory T cells in long-lasting Graves disease. This CDR3 has 13 residues. V was cut by 4 bases and J by 6 bases, with 10 bases left in between. Germline V gene lookup returns CDR1 MNHEY and CDR2 SMNVEV (reference sequence). Investigators prepared the TCR beta libraries by applying iRepertoire HTBI primers and Arm-PCR of CDR3 regions. One entry per CDR3 protein, called by TCRdb with MiXCR from the multiplex PCR reads. Of around 400,000 distinct CDR3 sequences detected, roughly a sixth appear once; the ten largest clones hold over 20%.

The material was peripheral blood mononuclear cells (PBMCs), obtained at new diagnosis, from a patient treated with antithyroid drugs. This sequence originates from a female donor with Graves disease. V is TRBV27 and J is TRBJ1-5; D perhaps matches TRBD1 (5 bases). Written as DNA, the CDR3 is TGTGCCAGCAGTTCAGCGGGGCTTCAGCCCCAGCATTTT. This encodes CASSSAGLQPQHF.